Following are 30 T cell receptor beta chains from one sample sequenced in a study of regulatory T cells in long-lasting Graves disease. To make TCR beta libraries, researchers used iRepertoire HTBI primers and Arm-PCR of CDR3 regions. A single record per CDR3 protein comes from TCRdb applying MiXCR to the multiplex PCR reads. The sample lists some 400,000 distinct CDR3 sequences, 15% occurring once. Time point in this sample: newly diagnosed GD, antithyroid drugs for less than 3 months. Making the TCR library involved RNA that had been extracted from PBMCs. The sample also formed part of further work on T cells in Graves' hyperthyroidism and ophthalmopathy.

The sample here was peripheral blood mononuclear cells (PBMCs), taken at new diagnosis, from a patient treated with antithyroid drugs. The source of these receptors is a woman in her 30s with Graves disease.

Ten or more counts support this clonotype. V is TRBV11-2 and J is TRBJ1-1, with unresolved D. Trimming shortened V by 1 base and J by 4 bases, and 7 bases separated the two germline ends. The CDR3 loop spans 13 amino acids. Germline values: CDR1 SGHAT, CDR2 FQNNGV. The CDR3 DNA is TGTGCCAGCAGCTTAGTCTCCCTCACTGAAGCTTTCTTT. Protein: CASSLVSLTEAFF.

The chain is built from TRBV11-2 and TRBJ2-7, with D possibly TRBD1 on 6 matching bases. Trimming took 1 base from V and 0 from J, leaving 10 bases between them. CDR1 SGHAT and CDR2 FQNNGV come from the germline V gene. This CDR3 is 15 amino acids long. The CDR3 coding sequence is TGTGCCAGCAGCTTAGGAGGGGGTTTCTCCTACGAGCAGTACTTC. Residues: CASSLGGGFSYEQYF.

J is TRBJ2-6 and V is TRBV5-1, with D possibly matching TRBD2 (6 bases). From germline, CDR1 is SGHRS and CDR2 YFSETQ. The V end lost 6 bases, the J end lost 1 base, and 11 bases lay between the germline ends. The CDR3 is 15 residues long. The DNA for the CDR3 is TGCGCCAGCACGGGGGTTTTGTCTGGGGCCAACGTCCTGACTTTC. Translating gives CASTGVLSGANVLTF.

This clonotype was detected many times. The V call is TRBV30, the J call TRBJ2-3; weak D call: TRBD2 (6 bases). The germline V and J ends were trimmed by 4 bases and 2 bases, with 13 bases remaining between them. Germline assignment: CDR1 GTSNPN and CDR2 SVGIG (reference sequence). This CDR3 region has 14 residues. The CDR3 sequence: CAWNREALTDTQYF. In DNA, the CDR3 is TGTGCCTGGAATAGGGAGGCCCTCACAGATACGCAGTATTTT.

This clonotype was counted ten times or more. The chain combines TRBV6-1 with TRBJ1-5; weak D call: TRBD1 (5 bases). V was pared by 4 bases and J by 3 bases, with 7 bases between. CDR3 size: 13 residues. Germline CDR1 reads MNHNS; CDR2 reads SASEGT. Here the CDR3 reads CASSGTHNQPQHF. The CDR3 coding sequence is TGTGCCAGCAGTGGGACACACAATCAGCCCCAGCATTTT.

V usage is TRBV25-1 and J usage is TRBJ1-2; D not certain. This CDR3 comprises 12 residues. V dropped 3 bases and J dropped 7 bases, with 9 bases sitting between them. Germline CDR1 is MGHDK and CDR2 is SYGVNS. Here the CDR3 DNA reads TGTGCCAGCAGTGACCCCAACCGTGGCTACACCTTC. As protein: CASSDPNRGYTF.

This clonotype showed up many times. V is TRBV6-1 and J is TRBJ2-3; D may be TRBD2 (5 bases). Germline CDR1 reads MNHNS; CDR2 reads SASEGT. The germline V and J ends were trimmed by 4 bases and 1 base, with 12 bases remaining between them. This CDR3 is 15 amino acids long. The CDR3 loop reads CASSGVGSGTDTQYF. The CDR3, as DNA: TGTGCCAGCAGTGGAGTGGGTAGCGGCACAGATACGCAGTATTTT.

This clonotype appeared once. This chain uses TRBV29-1 with TRBJ2-7; 10 nucleotides align to TRBD2. CDR3 length: 12 residues. Trimming removed 3 bases from V and 4 bases from J; junction bases left unmatched: 0. Germline V gene data show CDR1 as SQVTM and CDR2 as ANQGSEA. The CDR3 spells CSVETSGYEQYF. The CDR3 nucleotides read TGCAGCGTTGAGACTAGCGGGTACGAGCAGTACTTC.

This clonotype has at least ten counts. The V and J genes are TRBV11-2 and TRBJ2-1; TRBD2 matches 13 bases. Looked up from germline, CDR1 is SGHAT and CDR2 is FQNNGV. The CDR3 consists of 17 residues. The V gene end was trimmed by 2 bases and the J gene end by 10 bases; junction bases not matched to a gene: 11. CDR3 nucleotides: TGTGCCAGCAGCTTAACGGACCCTCGGACTAGCGGGGGCGAGCAGTTCTTC. Its translation is CASSLTDPRTSGGEQFF.

The rearrangement uses TRBV20-1 and TRBJ2-1; 8 bases match TRBD2. CDR1 is DFQATT and CDR2 is SNEGSKA in the germline V gene (reference sequence). With 1 base clipped from V and 7 bases from J, the junction kept 6 bases outside the gene matches. The CDR3 length is 14 residues. The CDR3 sequence: CSARVGGRLNEQFF. The CDR3 region has the DNA TGCAGTGCTAGAGTGGGCGGGAGGTTAAATGAGCAGTTCTTC.

The chain combines TRBV10-3 with TRBJ2-7, with TRBD1 matching over 11 bases. Germline loops: CDR1 ENHRY, CDR2 SYGVKD. With V trimmed by 4 bases and J by 1 base, 6 bases remained unmatched. The CDR3 is made up of 16 amino acids. CDR3 loop: CAISGLDRGLSYEQYF. DNA of the CDR3: TGTGCCATCAGTGGTCTGGACAGGGGGCTATCCTACGAGCAGTACTTC.

The rearrangement uses TRBV20-1 and TRBJ2-7; D is ambiguous. V was cut by 1 base and J by 6 bases, with 7 bases left in between. The CDR3 covers 11 residues. Germline CDR1 is DFQATT and CDR2 is SNEGSKA (reference sequence). DNA for the CDR3: TGCAGTGCTAGAGCCCGAAGCGAGCAGTACTTC. Translated, it gives CSARARSEQYF.

This clonotype was seen ten or more times. The gene calls are TRBV27 and TRBJ2-5; the match to TRBD2 covers 7 bases. From germline, CDR1 is MNHEY and CDR2 SMNVEV (reference sequence). CDR3 length: 14 residues. With 8 bases clipped from V and 4 bases from J, the junction kept 10 bases outside the gene matches. CDR3 DNA: TGTGCCAGCTCGGCCCAGCGGGAAGCAGAGACCCAGTACTTC. It is translated as CASSAQREAETQYF.

This clonotype was observed a handful of times. The V call is TRBV7-9, the J call TRBJ2-7, with D unresolved. This CDR3 region has 12 residues. CDR1 and CDR2 from the germline V gene are SEHNR and FQNEAQ (reference sequence). V lost 0 bases and J 5 bases, leaving 5 bases between the germline ends. CDR3 sequence reads: CASSLAMHEQYF. CDR3 DNA sequence: TGTGCCAGCAGCTTAGCCATGCACGAGCAGTACTTC.

The chain employs TRBV24-1 and TRBJ1-2, with 9 bases fitting TRBD1. V lost 4 bases to trimming and J lost 6 bases; unmatched junction nucleotides: 2. Germline V gene data show CDR1 as KGHDR and CDR2 as SFDVKD. CDR3 length: 13 amino acids. Here the CDR3 reads CATSERDRDGYTF. CDR3 bases: TGTGCCACCAGTGAACGGGACAGGGATGGCTACACCTTC.

This clonotype was observed at least ten times. V usage is TRBV27 and J usage is TRBJ2-1; perhaps TRBD2 as D (5 bases). V lost 0 bases and J lost 5, with 14 bases in between. This CDR3 has 16 amino acids. CDR1 and CDR2 (germline): MNHEY, SMNVEV (reference sequence). CDR3 coding DNA: TGTGCCAGCAGTTTATCTGAGGCGGGCTGGAACAATGAGCAGTTCTTC. Amino acid sequence: CASSLSEAGWNNEQFF.

This clonotype was seen ten or more times. The chain couples TRBV2 to TRBJ1-1; 7 bases map to TRBD1. V shed 3 bases, J shed 0 bases, and the junction held 4 bases outside the gene matches. Germline V gives CDR1 SNHLY, CDR2 FYNNEI. This CDR3 region has 15 residues. The CDR3 nucleotides read TGTGCCAGCAGTGAGGGGGACAGCTTGAACACTGAAGCTTTCTTT. Protein: CASSEGDSLNTEAFF.

The chain uses TRBV20-1 and TRBJ2-7; 8 bases align to TRBD1. The CDR3 covers 15 residues. Germline CDR1 and CDR2: DFQATT and SNEGSKA (reference sequence). The junction had 9 bases not matched to a gene; V was cut back by 1 base and J by 4 bases. CDR3 nucleotide sequence: TGCAGTGCTAGAGCCCCGGACAGGGTCGGTTACGAGCAGTACTTC. It is translated as CSARAPDRVGYEQYF.

In this sample, this clonotype turned up a few times. The genes are TRBV25-1 and TRBJ2-7; a weak D match, TRBD1 (5 bases). The CDR3 runs to 14 residues. The germline V gene has CDR1 MGHDK and CDR2 SYGVNS. Trimming cost V 6 bases and J 6 bases, with 18 bases left between them. CDR3 residues: CASREAGRTLEQYF. CDR3 bases: TGTGCCAGCAGGGAAGCCGGACGGACACTCGAGCAGTACTTC.

Only one count was recorded for this clonotype. A much larger clone sits a single nucleotide away, making a read error possible. The CDR3 nucleotides are TGCAGTGCTAGTACAGGGGGTGCAAGGGGCGATCAGCCCCAGCATTTT. Translating gives CSASTGGARGDQPQHF. The J gene is TRBJ1-5, the V gene TRBV20-1; 8 positions match TRBD1. Germline CDR1 is DFQATT and CDR2 is SNEGSKA (reference sequence). This CDR3 comprises 16 residues. The V segment lost 3 bases and the J segment 5 bases; nucleotides outside the gene matches: 12.

This clonotype has ten or more counts. CDR3: CASSQEAVRGYTF. The DNA for the CDR3 is TGTGCCAGCAGCCAAGAGGCCGTCCGAGGCTACACCTTC. The gene calls are TRBV3-1 and TRBJ1-2; D uncertain. The CDR3 runs to 13 residues. With 0 bases removed from V and 8 bases from J, the gap between germline ends came to 10 bases. From germline, CDR1 is LGHDT and CDR2 YNNKEL (reference sequence).

This clonotype is a singleton in its sample. This chain connects TRBV19 to TRBJ1-5, with D unresolved. Trimming took off 4 bases at V and 4 bases at J, with 11 bases between the two ends. This CDR3 has 14 residues. The germline gives CDR1 LNHDA, CDR2 SQIVND (reference sequence). The CDR3 DNA sequence: TGTGCCAGTAGTAATGAGGGTTGGAATCAGCCCCAGCATTTT. This codes for CASSNEGWNQPQHF.

The chain is built from TRBV27 and TRBJ2-2; TRBD2 matches 7 bases. From germline, CDR1 is MNHEY and CDR2 SMNVEV (reference sequence). The CDR3 loop spans 15 amino acids. Trimming cost V 10 bases and J 1 base; bases outside gene matches: 9. In DNA, the CDR3 is TGTGCCACCCGACGCGGGAGCCTGAACACCGGGGAGCTGTTTTTT. Its translation is CATRRGSLNTGELFF.

This chain connects TRBV4-1 to TRBJ2-7; D is undetermined. CDR1 and CDR2 from the germline V gene are MGHRA and YSYEKL. The V end was cut by 0 bases, the J end by 2 bases, with 17 bases between. This CDR3 comprises 17 residues. CDR3 region: CASSQDPTDHWAYEQYF. In nucleotides, the CDR3 is TGCGCCAGCAGCCAAGATCCGACGGACCACTGGGCCTACGAGCAGTACTTC.

This clonotype was seen at least ten times. The rearrangement uses TRBV6-2 or TRBV6-3 and TRBJ2-7; TRBD1 is a possible D gene (5 bases). This CDR3 spans 16 amino acids. Trimming pared 0 bases from V and 3 bases from J, leaving 15 bases between. Germline-derived CDR1 and CDR2 are MNHEY and SVGEGT. The CDR3 DNA reads TGTGCCAGCAGTTACTCCGACGTAGGGGAACACTACGAGCAGTACTTC. Its protein product is CASSYSDVGEHYEQYF.

The sample holds many counts of this clonotype. The chain links TRBV20-1 to TRBJ2-2; D perhaps matches TRBD1 (5 bases). Trimming removed 0 bases from V and 4 bases from J, with 6 bases in between. CDR3 size: 13 residues. Germline lookup yields CDR1 DFQATT and CDR2 SNEGSKA (reference sequence). The CDR3 sequence: CSARDRVTGELFF. The CDR3 DNA is TGCAGTGCTAGAGACAGGGTCACCGGGGAGCTGTTTTTT.

This clonotype was counted at least ten times. The V and J genes are TRBV6-1 and TRBJ2-7, with TRBD1 identical over 7 bases. Germline trimming cut 6 bases from V and 1 base from J; bases unmatched to any gene: 6. Germline assignment: CDR1 MNHNS and CDR2 SASEGT. The CDR3 is 14 residues long. CDR3 bases: TGTGCCAGCAGGACCGTACAGGGGTCCTACGAGCAGTACTTC. Amino acids: CASRTVQGSYEQYF.

The genes are TRBV3-1 and TRBJ1-5; a possible D gene is TRBD1 (6 bases). Germline V lookup: CDR1 LGHDT, CDR2 YNNKEL (reference sequence). The CDR3 spans 16 residues. Between the trimmed V and J ends, which lost 0 bases and 7 bases, there was a span of 16 bases. CDR3 loop: CASSQDPTGMGQPQHF. In DNA form, the CDR3 reads TGTGCCAGCAGCCAAGATCCCACAGGGATGGGGCAGCCCCAGCATTTT.

At least ten counts were recorded for this clonotype. The chain combines TRBV20-1 with TRBJ2-1; D gene ambiguous. CDR3 length: 12 amino acids. Germline values: CDR1 DFQATT, CDR2 SNEGSKA (reference sequence). Deletions cut 2 bases from V and 4 bases from J, with 6 bases between. The CDR3 protein is CSARPRYNEQFF. CDR3 nucleotides: TGCAGTGCTAGACCGCGTTACAATGAGCAGTTCTTC.

This chain links TRBV7-2 with TRBJ2-3; TRBD2 matches 11 bases. With V trimmed by 5 bases and J by 4 bases, 11 bases remained unmatched. Germline CDR1 SGHTA, CDR2 FQGNSA. CDR3 size: 17 residues. This chain's CDR3 is CASSRGPGTSGPDTQYF. CDR3 nucleotides: TGTGCCAGCAGCCGCGGTCCCGGGACTAGCGGACCAGATACGCAGTATTTT.